A single sample is the source of the 21 T cell receptor beta chains below, sequenced in a study of T-cell memory formation after mild COVID-19. TCRdb redid the calling of the 5' RACE reads with MiXCR, one entry per CDR3 protein. The sample consists of over 500,000 distinct CDR3 sequences, approximately 15% of them appearing once. Source material: PBMCs or a T cell subset sorted from them (not recorded which). The receptors derive from an adult woman who had mild COVID-19 (a few samples of this study predate the infection). Cell type and time point are not known.

This clonotype turned up a few times. The V gene is TRBV19, the J gene TRBJ2-1; D is possibly TRBD1 (5 bases). Germline CDR1 LNHDA, CDR2 SQIVND (reference sequence). Trimming pared 3 bases from V and 10 bases from J, leaving 13 bases between. There are 13 residues in the CDR3. In DNA, the CDR3 is TGTGCCAGTAGTATGGAATTGTGGGGCGAGCAGTTCTTC. Its protein is CASSMELWGEQFF. The whole variable domain, remainder taken from reference TRBV19 and TRBJ2-1, is DGGITQSPKYLFRKEGQNVTLSCEQNLNHDAMYWYRQDPGQGLRLIYYSQIVNDFQKGDIAEGYSVSREKKESFPLTVTSAQKNPTAFYLCASSMELWGEQFFGPGTRLTVL.

This clonotype was counted many times. The V gene is TRBV11-2, the J gene TRBJ2-3, with 8 bases that match TRBD2. J lost 3 bases, V lost 3 bases, and 11 bases had no gene match. Germline values: CDR1 SGHAT, CDR2 FQNNGV. CDR3 length: 17 residues. The CDR3 protein is CASSFSPSGGVTDTQYF. The CDR3 DNA reads TGTGCCAGCAGCTTTTCCCCGAGCGGGGGAGTAACAGATACGCAGTATTTT. Combining the CDR3 with reference TRBV11-2 and TRBJ2-3 gives the whole variable domain EAGVAQSPRYKIIEKRQSVAFWCNPISGHATLYWYQQILGQGPKLLIQFQNNGVVDDSQLPKDRFSAERLKGVDSTLKIQPAKLEDSAVYLCASSFSPSGGVTDTQYFGPGTRLTVL.

This clonotype showed up just a few times. The chain links TRBV11-2 to TRBJ2-7, with no clear D. The germline V gene encodes CDR1 SGHAT and CDR2 FQNNGV. V shed 7 bases and J shed 4 bases, with 17 bases lying between them. The CDR3 is 14 residues long. The CDR3: CASTLGSELYEQYF. For the CDR3, the DNA is TGTGCCAGCACCTTGGGATCGGAACTTTACGAGCAGTACTTC.

For this clonotype: One base away lies a much larger clone, so this may be a sequencing read error. The J gene is TRBJ2-3, the V gene TRBV6-5; 7 bases fit TRBD1. CDR1 is MNHEY and CDR2 is SVGAGI in the germline V gene. The CDR3 is made up of 14 amino acids. V was clipped by 4 bases and J by 2 bases; unmatched bases: 3. Here the CDR3 reads CASSFGQDTDTQYF. The CDR3 DNA reads as TGTGCCAGCAGTTTCGGACAGGACACAGATACGCAGTATTTT.

A few counts support this clonotype. The V and J genes are TRBV9 and TRBJ2-1; D is undetermined. Trimming cost V 4 bases and J 5 bases, with 10 bases left between them. Per germline, CDR1 SGDLS and CDR2 YYNGEE. The CDR3 loop spans 13 amino acids. CDR3 bases: TGTGCCAGCAGCTACACAGAAAACAATGAGCAGTTCTTC. Its translation is CASSYTENNEQFF.

The rearrangement joins TRBV29-1 to TRBJ2-7; D might be TRBD1 (5 bases). Germline-derived CDR1 and CDR2 are SQVTM and ANQGSEA. V gave up 2 bases and J gave up 3 bases, with 11 bases separating them. The CDR3 contains 13 residues. CDR3 DNA sequence: TGCAGCGTTGAATTAGGGGTCGGCTACGAGCAGTACTTC. Amino acids: CSVELGVGYEQYF.

The chain couples TRBV12-3 or TRBV12-4 to TRBJ2-5; possibly TRBD1 or TRBD2 for D (5 bases each). Trimming left V 6 bases short and J 4 bases short, with 12 bases between. The CDR3 runs to 13 residues. The CDR3 reads CASSRDESETQYF. As DNA, the CDR3 is TGTGCCAGCAGCAGGGACGAGTCAGAGACCCAGTACTTC.

This rearrangement joins TRBV20-1 to TRBJ2-7; the D gene could be TRBD1 or TRBD2 (6 bases each). The CDR3 has 14 amino acids. Germline V gene sequence: CDR1 DFQATT, CDR2 SNEGSKA (reference sequence). V dropped 6 bases and J dropped 3 bases, with 18 bases sitting between them. The CDR3 sequence: CSAPAEGQHYEQYF. DNA for the CDR3: TGCAGTGCCCCCGCGGAGGGACAACACTACGAGCAGTACTTC.

V is TRBV20-1 and J is TRBJ2-7; 7 bases map to TRBD2. CDR1 and CDR2 from the germline V gene are DFQATT and SNEGSKA (reference sequence). V was clipped by 6 bases and J by 8 bases; unmatched bases: 7. This CDR3 contains 11 residues. The CDR3 DNA reads as TGCAGTGCGGGGAGGGCTACGCAGCAGTACTTC. Translated, it gives CSAGRATQQYF.

This clonotype was detected only a few times. The chain uses TRBV4-1 and TRBJ2-2, with 7 bases matching TRBD2. This CDR3 has 15 amino acids. Germline CDR1 is MGHRA and CDR2 is YSYEKL. Trimming removed 4 bases from V and 3 bases from J; junction bases left unmatched: 5. The CDR3 spells CASSPSGGDTGELFF. The CDR3, as DNA: TGCGCCAGCAGCCCTTCTGGGGGGGACACCGGGGAGCTGTTTTTT.

This CDR3 reads CASSRTLAGTVNEKLFF. Written as DNA, the CDR3 is TGCGCCAGCAGCCGTACCCTCGCCGGGACAGTCAATGAAAAACTGTTTTTT. The chain uses TRBV4-1 and TRBJ1-4; 7 nucleotides align to TRBD1. The V gene end was trimmed by 4 bases and the J gene end by 5 bases; junction bases not matched to a gene: 13. Germline CDR1 is MGHRA and CDR2 is YSYEKL. The CDR3 loop spans 17 amino acids.

This clonotype has more than one count but fewer than ten. V and J are TRBV4-3 and TRBJ1-1; 8 bases are shared with TRBD1. The CDR3 loop spans 16 amino acids. Per the germline V gene, CDR1 is LGHNA and CDR2 is YSLEER. After removal of 0 bases from V and 4 bases from J, the junction contained 7 bases not matched to a gene. The CDR3 is CASSQDLAGGITEAFF. The CDR3 DNA reads TGCGCCAGCAGCCAAGATCTGGCAGGGGGCATCACTGAAGCTTTCTTT.

V and J are TRBV2 and TRBJ2-1; TRBD2 matches at 11 bases. The trim removed 10 bases at V and 1 base at J, leaving 15 bases unmatched. This CDR3 is built from 18 residues. Germline V gene sequence: CDR1 SNHLY, CDR2 FYNNEI. The CDR3 DNA reads TGTGCCACCGACCCTACGCGCACTAGCGGGAGTTCCTACAATGAGCAGTTCTTC. Its translation is CATDPTRTSGSSYNEQFF.

This clonotype was seen a single time. The V gene is TRBV3-1, the J gene TRBJ2-3, with TRBD2 identical over 10 bases. The CDR3 is 17 amino acids. V trimming: 2 bases; J trimming: 1 base; junction bases outside the gene matches: 6. The V gene's germline CDR1 is LGHDT and CDR2 YNNKEL (reference sequence). The CDR3: CASSQPSGRGRTDTQYF. As DNA, the CDR3 is TGTGCCAGCAGCCAACCTAGCGGGAGAGGGCGCACAGATACGCAGTATTTT.

This clonotype was detected only a few times. This chain connects TRBV4-1 to TRBJ2-7, with TRBD1 identical over 10 bases. V shed 2 bases, J shed 5 bases, and the junction held 6 bases outside the gene matches. From germline, CDR1 is MGHRA and CDR2 YSYEKL. CDR3 length equals 15 residues. CDR3 protein: CASSQWGQGPNEQYF. The CDR3 nucleotides are TGCGCCAGCAGCCAATGGGGACAGGGGCCCAACGAGCAGTACTTC.

This clonotype has more than one count but fewer than ten. The chain has TRBV7-2 and TRBJ2-2, with 9 bases lining up with TRBD2. Germline V CDR1 and CDR2: SGHTA, FQGNSA. The CDR3 is made up of 16 amino acids. V shed 1 base and J 5 bases; nucleotides not matched to a gene: 5. The CDR3 DNA reads as TGTGCCAGCAGCTTAGAACTAGCGGGTTCTACCGGGGAGCTGTTTTTT. Translation: CASSLELAGSTGELFF.

This clonotype has just a few counts. The chain carries TRBV29-1 and TRBJ1-3; D unresolved. Trimming removed 4 bases from V and 9 bases from J, with 13 bases in between. Germline values: CDR1 SQVTM, CDR2 ANQGSEA. This CDR3 spans 12 amino acids. CDR3 region: CSVAPSPGTIYF. CDR3 sequence (DNA): TGCAGCGTTGCCCCCTCGCCCGGCACCATATATTTT. The variable domain in full, with the rest retrieved from reference TRBV29-1 and TRBJ1-3, is SAVISQKPSRDICQRGTSLTIQCQVDSQVTMMFWYRQQPGQSLTLIATANQGSEATYESGFVIDKFPISRPNLTFSTLTVSNMSPEDSSIYLCSVAPSPGTIYFGEGSWLTVV.

The rearrangement links TRBV11-1 to TRBJ2-5, with 10 bases fitting TRBD2. Germline V gene data show CDR1 as SGHAT and CDR2 as FQDESV (reference sequence). The CDR3 runs 17 residues. V dropped 4 bases and J dropped 5; count of bases not matched to a gene: 13. CDR3 sequence: CASSSERTSGGRETQYF. In DNA form, the CDR3 reads TGTGCCAGCAGCTCCGAACGGACTAGCGGTGGTAGGGAGACCCAGTACTTC. Variable domain in full (rest from reference TRBV11-1 and TRBJ2-5): EAEVAQSPRYKITEKSQAVAFWCDPISGHATLYWYRQILGQGPELLVQFQDESVVDDSQLPKDRFSAERLKGVDSTLKIQPAELGDSAMYLCASSSERTSGGRETQYFGPGTRLLVL.

The sample holds a few counts of this clonotype. The chain employs TRBV12-3 or TRBV12-4 and TRBJ2-7; D remains ambiguous. V lost 4 bases and J 1 base, leaving 14 bases between the germline ends. The CDR3 runs to 15 residues. The CDR3 here is CASSSPSSLSYEQYF. CDR3 nucleotides: TGTGCCAGCAGTTCCCCGAGCAGTCTTTCCTACGAGCAGTACTTC.

This clonotype was counted a few times. The CDR3 DNA reads TGTGCCAGCAGTTTTGCAGGGGGTGAAAATCAGCCCCAGCATTTT. Encoded protein: CASSFAGGENQPQHF. The chain uses TRBV6-5 and TRBJ1-5; TRBD1 aligns across 7 bases. The V gene's germline CDR1 is MNHEY and CDR2 SVGAGI. Losses at the gene ends were 4 bases for V and 4 bases for J; bases not matched to a gene: 7. This CDR3 region has 15 residues.

This clonotype has just a few counts. The chain recombines TRBV6-5 with TRBJ2-1, with TRBD1 identical over 7 bases. The ends lost 6 bases at V and 8 bases at J; junction bases unmatched: 4. Germline V gene sequence: CDR1 MNHEY, CDR2 SVGAGI. This CDR3 comprises 12 residues. The CDR3 loop reads CASSHQGDEQFF. The CDR3 DNA sequence: TGTGCCAGCAGCCATCAGGGGGATGAGCAGTTCTTC.